Sequencing of this TCR beta chain was carried out in a study of shared clonotypes between healthy human individuals. The protocol was immunoSEQ multiplex PCR, while the TCRdb copy is restricted to in-frame clones and leaves out a portion. This sample has 2.5 million or so clones, with 85% to 95% found just once. Points on this clone: Additional DNA sequences in this sample encode the identical CDR3.

Sequenced sample: naive CD4+ T cells sorted from blood. Documented subset: CD45RA+ positively selected. This TCR derives from a man between 18 and 35 years old in good health.

CDR3 DNA sequence: TGTGCCATCAGTGACAGGGGGACAGATACGCAGTATTTT. As protein: CAISDRGTDTQYF. This chain connects TRBV10-3 to TRBJ2-3, with 7 positions matching TRBD1. The CDR3 is 13 residues long. V was pared by 3 bases and J by 3 bases, with 0 bases of the junction left unmatched. Germline assignment: CDR1 ENHRY and CDR2 SYGVKD.